The source of this T cell receptor beta chain is a study of T cells in Graves' hyperthyroidism and ophthalmopathy. Regarding this clonotype: The antigen is unknown.

A lack of ophthalmopathy progression within 18 months defined stable Graves' hyperthyroidism. The study, taken as a whole, reports: The model predicted ophthalmopathy a median around 6.5 months before onset.

This CDR3 is 16 amino acids long. Germline values: CDR1 SGHDN, CDR2 FVKESK. J was trimmed by 4 bases and V by 0 bases; bases with no gene match: 6. From RNA transcripts, TCR beta CDR3 regions were amplified. RT-PCR in the first round (using the HTBI primer set) targeted the TCR CDR3. TCRdb re-called the multiplex PCR reads through MiXCR, storing one row per CDR3 protein. The data hold over 650,000 distinct CDR3 sequences, with 16% observed a single time. The source of this sequence is a man aged 18 to 30 with Graves' hyperthyroidism. Sequencing was done on a sample of blood. The rearrangement uses TRBV14 and TRBJ2-3; 8 bases match TRBD2. CDR3 coding DNA: TGTGCCAGCAGCCAAGAATGGAGCGGGAGATCAGATACGCAGTATTTT. It codes for CASSQEWSGRSDTQYF.